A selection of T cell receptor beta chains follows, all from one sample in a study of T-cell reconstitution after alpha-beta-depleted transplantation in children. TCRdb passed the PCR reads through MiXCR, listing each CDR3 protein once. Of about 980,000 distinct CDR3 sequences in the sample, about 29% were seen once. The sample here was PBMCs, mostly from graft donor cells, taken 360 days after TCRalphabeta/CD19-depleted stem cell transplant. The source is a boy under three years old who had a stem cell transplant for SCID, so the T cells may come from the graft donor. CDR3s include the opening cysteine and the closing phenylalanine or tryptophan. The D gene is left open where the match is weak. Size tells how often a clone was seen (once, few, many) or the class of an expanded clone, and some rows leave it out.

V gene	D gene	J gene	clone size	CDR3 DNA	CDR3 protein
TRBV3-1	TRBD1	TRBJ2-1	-	TGTGCCAGCAGCCAAGATTGGGACAGCATGTACAATGAGCAGTTCTTC	CASSQDWDSMYNEQFF
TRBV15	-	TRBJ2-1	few	TGTGCCACCAGCGGCGACAGTTACAATGAGCAGTTCTTC	CATSGDSYNEQFF
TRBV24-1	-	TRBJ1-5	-	TGTGCCACCAGTGGGAGGGGGAAGCCTGATTATAGCAATCAGCCCCAGCATTTT	CATSGRGKPDYSNQPQHF
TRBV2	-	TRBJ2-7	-	TGTGCCAGCATTGCGACCACTTCCTACGAGCAGTACTTC	CASIATTSYEQYF
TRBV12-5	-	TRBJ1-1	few	TGTGCTAGTGGTTTGGTACTTGGGGGAATTGGGACTGAAGCTTTCTTT	CASGLVLGGIGTEAFF
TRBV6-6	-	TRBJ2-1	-	TGTGCCAGCGGGGCGGGGCTCAATCAGCAGTTCTTC	CASGAGLNQQFF
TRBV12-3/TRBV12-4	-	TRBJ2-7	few	TGTGCCAGCAGTTCGACGGGGGAAACCTACGAGCAGTACTTC	CASSSTGETYEQYF
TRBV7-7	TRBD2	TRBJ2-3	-	TGTGCCAGCAGCCACGGGACTAGCGGGGGGGCAGGGTTTCCAGATACGCAGTATTTT	CASSHGTSGGAGFPDTQYF
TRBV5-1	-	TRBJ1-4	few	TGCGCCAGCAGCTTGGGGCCCCGCGGTGAAAAACTGTTTTTT	CASSLGPRGEKLFF
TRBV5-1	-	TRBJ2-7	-	TGCGCCAGCAGCTTGGGGGCAATTTACGGGGAGCAGTACTTC	CASSLGAIYGEQYF
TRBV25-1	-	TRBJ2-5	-	TGTGCCAGCAGTGAATCTCAGGGGTTAGGGGAGACCCAGTACTTC	CASSESQGLGETQYF
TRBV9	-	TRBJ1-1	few	TGTGCCAGCAGCGAGCACATTCTCCCGAACACTGAAGCTTTCTTT	CASSEHILPNTEAFF
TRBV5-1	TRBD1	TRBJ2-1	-	TGCGCCAGCAGCATACAGGGGTCAGAGCAGTTCTTC	CASSIQGSEQFF
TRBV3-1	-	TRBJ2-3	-	TGTGCCAGCAGCCAAGACGGGTGGGGTAAAGATACGCAGTATTTT	CASSQDGWGKDTQYF
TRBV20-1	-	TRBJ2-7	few	TGCAGTGCTAGACGCGCGGACTACGAGCAGTACTTC	CSARRADYEQYF
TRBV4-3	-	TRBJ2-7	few	TGCGCCAGCAGCCAAGAGGCTAGCCGCCTAATCTCCGAGCAGTACTTC	CASSQEASRLISEQYF
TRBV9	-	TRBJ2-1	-	TGTGCCAGCAGCGTAGAAATGGGGGGGGGCCGCTATGAGCAGTTCTTC	CASSVEMGGGRYEQFF
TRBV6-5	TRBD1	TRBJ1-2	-	TGTGCCAGCAGTTACCTGGGGACAGTAACCTTC	CASSYLGTVTF
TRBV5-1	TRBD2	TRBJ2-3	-	TGCGCCAGCAGCCAATGGCGGGGGACAGATACGCAGTATTTT	CASSQWRGTDTQYF
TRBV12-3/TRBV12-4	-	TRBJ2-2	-	TGTGCCAGCAGTTTTGGTTGGGATTTATGGGTAAACACCGGGGAGCTGTTTTTT	CASSFGWDLWVNTGELFF
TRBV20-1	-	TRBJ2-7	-	TGCAGTGCCTTAGACTCGGGGCGCGTCCACGAGCAGTACTTC	CSALDSGRVHEQYF
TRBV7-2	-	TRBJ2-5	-	TGTGCCAGCAGTCAGGGGACCGTTTTGGAGGGGGAGACCCAGTACTTC	CASSQGTVLEGETQYF
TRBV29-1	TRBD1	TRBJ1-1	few	TGCAGCGTTCGGGGGACAGGGAGATTTGAAGCTTTCTTT	CSVRGTGRFEAFF
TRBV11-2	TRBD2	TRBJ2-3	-	TGTGCCAGCAGCTTAGGGATAGCGGGGGGTCTCAGAGATACGCAGTATTTT	CASSLGIAGGLRDTQYF
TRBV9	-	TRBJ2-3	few	TGTGCCAACAGCGACTGGACAGCGGATACGCAGTATTTT	CANSDWTADTQYF
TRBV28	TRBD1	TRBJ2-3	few	TGTGCCAGCAGTTCGCTTACAGGGGTCTCGCAGTATTTT	CASSSLTGVSQYF
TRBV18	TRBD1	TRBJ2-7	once	TGTGCCAGCTCGTCCACCCGGACAGGGATTTTCAACGAGCAGTACTTC	CASSSTRTGIFNEQYF
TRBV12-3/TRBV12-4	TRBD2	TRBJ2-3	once	TGTGGCAGCAGTCTGAGCGGGGGAAGCACAGATACGCAGTATTTT	CGSSLSGGSTDTQYF
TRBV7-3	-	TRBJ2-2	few	TGTGCCAGCAGCTTGTCCCCTTACCCGAACACCGGGGAGCTGTTTTTT	CASSLSPYPNTGELFF
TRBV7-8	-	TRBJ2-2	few	TGTGCCAGCAGCCCCATGGTCATCTACACCGGGGAGCTGTTTTTT	CASSPMVIYTGELFF
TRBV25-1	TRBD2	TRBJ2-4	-	TGTGCCAGCAGTACTACTCGGACTAGCGGGGGGGCAGGCATTCAGTACTTC	CASSTTRTSGGAGIQYF
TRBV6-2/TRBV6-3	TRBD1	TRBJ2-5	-	TGTGCCAGCAGTTACCTCGGACAGGGCTTAGAGACCCAGTACTTC	CASSYLGQGLETQYF
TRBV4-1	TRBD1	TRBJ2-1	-	TGCGCCAGCAGCCATAAAGGGGGCTTGGGGAATGAGCAGTTCTTC	CASSHKGGLGNEQFF
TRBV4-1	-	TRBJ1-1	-	TGCGCCAGCAGCCAGGCGGTGGATAAGAACACTGAAGCTTTCTTT	CASSQAVDKNTEAFF
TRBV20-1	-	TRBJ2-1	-	TGCAGTGCTAGAGATCCGGTAGCAGCTAGTGAGCAGTTCTTC	CSARDPVAASEQFF
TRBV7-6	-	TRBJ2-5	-	TGTGCCAGCAGCTTAGCCTTTATGGGAGAAGAGACCCAGTACTTC	CASSLAFMGEETQYF
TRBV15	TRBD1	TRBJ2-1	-	TGTGCCACTCGATCCGGGACAGGGGGCCAGGAGCAGTTCTTC	CATRSGTGGQEQFF
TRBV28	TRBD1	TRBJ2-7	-	TGTGCCAGCAGTTTTGGGCAGGGGGACTACGAGCAGTACTTC	CASSFGQGDYEQYF
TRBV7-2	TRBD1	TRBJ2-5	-	TGTGCCAGCAGCTTACCAGGGGGCAAGGCCCAGTACTTC	CASSLPGGKAQYF
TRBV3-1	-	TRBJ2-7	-	TGTGCCAGCAGCCAAGATTTAGAGGTTTCTTCGGAAGAGCAGTACTTC	CASSQDLEVSSEEQYF
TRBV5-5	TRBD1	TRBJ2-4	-	TGTGCCAGCAGCCAACCGGGACAGGGAGGCATTCAGTACTTC	CASSQPGQGGIQYF
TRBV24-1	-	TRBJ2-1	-	TGTGCCACCAGTGACCTCCTGGACGGGTACAATGAGCAGTTCTTC	CATSDLLDGYNEQFF
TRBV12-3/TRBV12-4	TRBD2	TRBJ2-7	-	TGTGCCAGCGCCCGGGGTGCGGGGGGGCCCTACGAGCAGTACTTC	CASARGAGGPYEQYF
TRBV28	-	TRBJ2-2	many	TGTGCCAGCAGTTTCCAGCCCGGGGAGCTGTTTTTT	CASSFQPGELFF
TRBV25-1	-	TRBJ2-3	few	TGTGCCAGCAGTGGCGGAGGTTATTGGTTTTACCAGTATTTT	CASSGGGYWFYQYF
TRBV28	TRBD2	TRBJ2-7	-	TGTGCCAGCAGTTTATCAGCATTGGGGGGGGTCTCCTACGAGCAGTACTTC	CASSLSALGGVSYEQYF
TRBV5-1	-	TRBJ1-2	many	TGCGCCAGCAGCCTCAGACCGGACCCGTTCTATGGCTACACCTTC	CASSLRPDPFYGYTF
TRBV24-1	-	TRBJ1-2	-	TGTGCCACCAGTGACGATCTGGGCTACACCTTC	CATSDDLGYTF
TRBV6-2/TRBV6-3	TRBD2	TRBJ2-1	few	TGTGCCAGCACCCTGGTGGGGGGGAGGTACAATGAGCAGTTCTTC	CASTLVGGRYNEQFF
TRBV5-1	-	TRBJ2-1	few	TGCGCCAGCAGCTCGATCTACGATGAGCAGTTCTTC	CASSSIYDEQFF
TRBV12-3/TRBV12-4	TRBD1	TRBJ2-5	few	TGTGCCAGCAGTGCACCAGGGGGCCAAGAGACCCAGTACTTC	CASSAPGGQETQYF
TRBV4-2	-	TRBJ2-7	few	TGTGCCAGCAGCCAAGAGGAGGGGGCGGACCCCGTCTGGGAGCAGTACTTC	CASSQEEGADPVWEQYF
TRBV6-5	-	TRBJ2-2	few	TGTGCCAGCAGTTACTCGAGGGTCCCAAGGACCGGGGAGCTGTTTTTT	CASSYSRVPRTGELFF
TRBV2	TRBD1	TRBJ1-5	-	TGTGCCAGCAGCAAACAGGGGATTCGGAATCAGCCCCAGCATTTT	CASSKQGIRNQPQHF
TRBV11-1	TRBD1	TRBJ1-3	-	TGTGCCAGCAGCTACGACAGGGGAGGAAGCTTCTCTGGAAACACCATATATTTT	CASSYDRGGSFSGNTIYF
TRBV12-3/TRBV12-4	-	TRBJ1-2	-	TGTGCCAGCAGTCCCCGGACAGCTCCTACTAACTATGGCTACACCTTC	CASSPRTAPTNYGYTF
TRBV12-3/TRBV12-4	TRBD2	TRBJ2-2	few	TGTGCCAGCAGTTTACCGGGACTAGCGGGGGGCTCGAACACCGGGGAGCTGTTTTTT	CASSLPGLAGGSNTGELFF